A single sample is the source of the 13 T cell receptor beta chains below, sequenced in a study of T cell responses to AZD1222 COVID-19 vaccine. The assay was immunoSEQ multiplex PCR, and TCRdb's table has in-frame clones only and misses some. This table has 150,000 to 160,000 clones, 90% appearing once. Source: peripheral blood, taken 28 days after the second AZD1222 dose. The receptors shown here come from an adult who received the AZD1222 COVID-19 vaccine.

The V gene is TRBV2, the J gene TRBJ2-5, with D unclear. V was pared by 6 bases and J by 2 bases, with 10 bases between. CDR1 and CDR2 (germline): SNHLY, FYNNEI. The CDR3 loop spans 13 amino acids. The CDR3 spells CASSVLRQETQYF. The CDR3 DNA reads TGTGCCAGCAGCGTACTTAGACAAGAGACCCAGTACTTC.

This clone came up once. The V call is TRBV12-3 or TRBV12-4, the J call TRBJ2-1, with a weak D call TRBD1 (5 bases). This CDR3 spans 12 amino acids. V was cut by 4 bases and J by 4 bases, with 5 bases left in between. The CDR3 nucleotides read TGTGCCAGCAGTTCAGGGTACAATGAGCAGTTCTTC. This encodes CASSSGYNEQFF.

This clone was seen once. The chain links TRBV6-1 to TRBJ1-1, with D perhaps matching TRBD1 (6 bases). CDR1 and CDR2 from the germline V gene are MNHNS and SASEGT. This CDR3 comprises 11 residues. V lost 1 base and J 10 bases, leaving 7 bases between the germline ends. CDR3 in DNA: TGTGCCAGCAGTGAAGAAGGGGGAGCTTTCTTT. This translates into CASSEEGGAFF.

The V gene is TRBV12-5, the J gene TRBJ2-6; unclear D gene. The germline CDR1 and CDR2 sequences are LGHNT and FRNRAP. The V gene lost 0 bases and the J gene lost 0 bases, with 6 bases spanning the gap. This CDR3 region has 16 residues. This chain's CDR3 is CASGLVPHSGANVLTF. The CDR3 nucleotides are TGTGCTAGTGGTTTGGTACCGCACTCTGGGGCCAACGTCCTGACTTTC.

The chain combines TRBV10-3 with TRBJ2-1, with TRBD2 as a possible D gene (6 bases). Germline V gives CDR1 ENHRY, CDR2 SYGVKD. With 2 bases removed from V and 8 bases from J, the gap between germline ends came to 16 bases. The CDR3 contains 15 residues. CDR3 coding DNA: TGTGCCATCAGTGAGAGTCCGACTAGTATGTATGAGCAGTTCTTC. Its translation: CAISESPTSMYEQFF.

The V and J genes are TRBV6-2 or TRBV6-3 and TRBJ1-1; 7 bases map to TRBD1. Germline lookup yields CDR1 MNHEY and CDR2 SVGEGT. V lost 6 bases to trimming and J lost 1 base; unmatched junction nucleotides: 2. The CDR3 has 13 amino acids. The CDR3 spells CASSTGENTEAFF. The CDR3 DNA sequence: TGTGCCAGCAGCACAGGGGAGAACACTGAAGCTTTCTTT.

The chain has TRBV6-5 and TRBJ2-4, with 8 bases fitting TRBD1. V lost 5 bases, J lost 4 bases, and 4 bases stayed unmatched. CDR1 and CDR2 from the germline V gene are MNHEY and SVGAGI. The CDR3 spans 14 residues. The CDR3 loop is CASSTRTGKNIQYF. The CDR3 bases are TGTGCCAGCAGTACAAGGACAGGGAAAAACATTCAGTACTTC.

The CDR3 protein is CATSEQVSRFF. The CDR3 DNA is TGTGCCACCAGTGAACAGGTCTCGAGGTTCTTC. This chain connects TRBV24-1 to TRBJ2-1, with a tentative D call TRBD1 (5 bases). Trimming removed 4 bases at V and 15 bases at J, with 12 bases between. CDR1 is KGHDR and CDR2 is SFDVKD in the germline V gene. The CDR3 extends over 11 amino acids.

The rearrangement links TRBV11-1 to TRBJ2-1; D is unclear. The CDR3 sequence is 11 residues long. Germline assignment: CDR1 SGHAT and CDR2 FQDESV (reference sequence). V lost 3 bases and J 9 bases, leaving 6 bases between the germline ends. As DNA, the CDR3 is TGTGCCAGCAGCTTTGGTGGTGAGCAGTTCTTC. Its translation: CASSFGGEQFF.

This clone was counted once. This chain joins TRBV19 and TRBJ2-7; a possible D gene is TRBD2 (5 bases). There are 13 residues in the CDR3. V was cut by 8 bases and J by 5 bases, with 16 bases left in between. Germline assignment: CDR1 LNHDA and CDR2 SQIVND (reference sequence). CDR3 coding DNA: TGTGCCAGTTCAGATCAGGCGGGCCACGAGCAGTACTTC. It encodes CASSDQAGHEQYF.

V gene TRBV7-9 combines with J gene TRBJ2-5; TRBD1 aligns across 11 bases. Germline-derived CDR1 and CDR2 are SEHNR and FQNEAQ (reference sequence). This CDR3 is built from 15 residues. J lost 4 bases, V lost 1 base, and 2 bases had no gene match. CDR3 in amino acids: CASSLGGQGAETQYF. The CDR3 nucleotides read TGTGCCAGCAGCTTAGGCGGACAGGGGGCAGAGACCCAGTACTTC. The entire variable domain, with the rest obtained from reference TRBV7-9 and TRBJ2-5, is as follows: DTGVSQNPRHKITKRGQNVTFRCDPISEHNRLYWYRQTLGQGPEFLTYFQNEAQLEKSRLLSDRFSAERPKGSFSTLEIQRTEQGDSAMYLCASSLGGQGAETQYFGPGTRLLVL.

This clone was found once. The chain uses TRBV27 and TRBJ1-4; the D is unclear. V dropped 1 base and J dropped 3 bases, with 9 bases sitting between them. Germline CDR1 and CDR2: MNHEY and SMNVEV (reference sequence). The CDR3 runs 15 residues. The CDR3 here is CASSLYPAPNEKLFF. CDR3 sequence (DNA): TGTGCCAGCAGTTTATACCCAGCCCCTAATGAAAAACTGTTTTTT.

The chain couples TRBV19 to TRBJ1-3, with D possibly TRBD1 on 5 matching bases. Deletions cut 7 bases from V and 5 bases from J, with 18 bases between. The CDR3 contains 15 residues. CDR1 and CDR2 (germline): LNHDA, SQIVND (reference sequence). Here the CDR3 reads CASTLIGGVRNTIYF. DNA of the CDR3: TGTGCCAGTACCCTGATCGGGGGGGTGCGAAACACCATATATTTT.